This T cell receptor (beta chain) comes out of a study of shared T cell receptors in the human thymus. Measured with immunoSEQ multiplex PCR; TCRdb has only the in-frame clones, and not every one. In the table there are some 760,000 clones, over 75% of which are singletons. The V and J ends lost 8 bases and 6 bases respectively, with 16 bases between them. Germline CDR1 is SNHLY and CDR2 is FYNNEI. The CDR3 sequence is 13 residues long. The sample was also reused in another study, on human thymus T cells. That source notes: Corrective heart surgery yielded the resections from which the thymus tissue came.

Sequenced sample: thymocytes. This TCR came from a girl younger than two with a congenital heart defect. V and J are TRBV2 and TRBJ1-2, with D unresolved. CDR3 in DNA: TGTGCCAGCCTGCATGCCGGGTGTAATGGCTACACCTTC. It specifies CASLHAGCNGYTF.